These T cell receptor beta chains were read from a single sample in a study of identical twins. TCRdb redid the calling of the 5' RACE reads with MiXCR, one entry per CDR3 protein. Of 350,000 to 600,000 distinct CDR3 sequences listed, 14% are singletons. These same records also appear under a second study, on yellow fever vaccine responses in identical twins.

The sample comprised CD4+ T cells sorted from blood. Source of these receptors: a woman under 30 in good health. Each CDR3 is given with its conserved first and last residue. Fields, in order: J gene, clone size, V gene, D gene, CDR3 DNA, CDR3 protein. D genes are given only for firm matches. Only some rows state a clone size, as once, few, many or a class for expanded clones.

TRBJ2-7 | . | TRBV7-2 | . | TGTGCCAGCAGCCCCATGGCCCCAGGCGAGCAGTACTTC | CASSPMAPGEQYF
TRBJ2-2 | many | TRBV5-1 | . | TGCGCCAGCAGCTTGATCCAGGGTAACACCGGGGAGCTGTTTTTT | CASSLIQGNTGELFF
TRBJ1-1 | many | TRBV12-3/TRBV12-4 | TRBD1 | TGTGCCAGCAGTTTACTGGGACAGGGGGCTCTTTACACTGAAGCTTTCTTT | CASSLLGQGALYTEAFF
TRBJ2-7 | . | TRBV29-1 | . | TGCAGCGTGATCAAGGAGTCGTTCCAGTACTTC | CSVIKESFQYF
TRBJ2-1 | many | TRBV4-3 | . | TGCGCCAGCAGCCAAGCCGGTAGTCCCAGCTCCTACAATGAGCAGTTCTTC | CASSQAGSPSSYNEQFF
TRBJ1-2 | many | TRBV12-3/TRBV12-4 | . | TGTGCCAGCAGTTTTGGAAAGGGGAACCTCTATGGCTACACCTTC | CASSFGKGNLYGYTF
TRBJ2-1 | . | TRBV12-3/TRBV12-4 | TRBD2 | TGTGCCAGCAGTACCCAACTAGCGGGAGTAGACAATGAGCAGTTCTTC | CASSTQLAGVDNEQFF
TRBJ2-1 | . | TRBV5-1 | . | TGCGCCAGCAAATGGACTGAGAGCTCCTACAATGAGCAGTTCTTC | CASKWTESSYNEQFF
TRBJ2-7 | . | TRBV11-2 | TRBD1 | TGTGCCAGCAGCCTACGGACAGGGAGCTCCTACGAGCAGTACTTC | CASSLRTGSSYEQYF
TRBJ2-6 | . | TRBV6-2/TRBV6-3 | . | TGTGCCAGCACCCCGTGGGGGGAGGCTGGGGCCAACGTCCTGACTTTC | CASTPWGEAGANVLTF
TRBJ2-1 | few | TRBV7-8 | TRBD2 | TGTGCCAGCAGCTCCATCCTAGCGGGAACCTACAATGAGCAGTTCTTC | CASSSILAGTYNEQFF
TRBJ2-5 | . | TRBV4-2 | TRBD2 | TGTGCCAGCAGCCAAGATGGTGGCGGGGGACAAGAGACCCAGTACTTC | CASSQDGGGGQETQYF
TRBJ2-4 | . | TRBV6-2/TRBV6-3 | . | TGTGCCAGCAGTTACTCGGGAGCCAAAAACATTCAGTACTTC | CASSYSGAKNIQYF
TRBJ2-1 | . | TRBV7-2 | . | TGTGCCAGCAGCTTAAGCAGGGGGGCCCCTGAGCAGTTCTTC | CASSLSRGAPEQFF
TRBJ1-4 | . | TRBV11-2 | . | TGTGCCAGCAGCGCCCAGGGACGGAGCGAAAAACTGTTTTTT | CASSAQGRSEKLFF
TRBJ2-7 | . | TRBV19 | TRBD1 | TGTGCCACCCAAGCGAAGGGACAGGAAACCTACGAGCAGTACTTC | CATQAKGQETYEQYF
TRBJ2-7 | few | TRBV4-3 | TRBD2 | TGCGCCAGCAGCCATCGGCGGGAGACCTACGAGCAGTACTTC | CASSHRRETYEQYF